These 4 T cell receptor beta chains came from one sample sequenced in a study of blood T cells in healthy people across ages. A sample-barcoded 5' primer and a J-beta primer mix were used in a second PCR of roughly 7 to 12 cycles. TCRdb called the 5' RACE reads again in MiXCR, with one record for every CDR3 protein. Among around 750,000 distinct CDR3 sequences listed, 53% were seen once. Specimen: blood. The source of these receptors is a man at least 80 years old in good health.

This clonotype appeared a few times. The genes are TRBV20-1 and TRBJ2-1, with 10 bases aligning to TRBD2. Losses at the gene ends were 6 bases for V and 0 bases for J; bases not matched to a gene: 5. The V gene's germline CDR1 is DFQATT and CDR2 SNEGSKA (reference sequence). CDR3 length equals 15 residues. CDR3 nucleotide sequence: TGCAGTGCCATGTCTAGCGGGGGCTCCTACAATGAGCAGTTCTTC. It yields the protein CSAMSSGGSYNEQFF.

The rearrangement joins TRBV9 to TRBJ2-1; 8 bases agree with TRBD2. Germline CDR1 is SGDLS and CDR2 is YYNGEE. Germline trimming cut 4 bases from V and 5 bases from J; bases unmatched to any gene: 8. This CDR3 region has 15 residues. The CDR3 DNA is TGTGCCAGCAGCCATAGCGGGGTCTATGACAATGAGCAGTTCTTC. Translating gives CASSHSGVYDNEQFF. The entire variable domain, with the rest obtained from reference TRBV9 and TRBJ2-1, is as follows: DSGVTQTPKHLITATGQRVTLRCSPRSGDLSVYWYQQSLDQGLQFLIQYYNGEERAKGNILERFSAQQFPDLHSELNLSSLELGDSALYFCASSHSGVYDNEQFFGPGTRLTVL.

The chain links TRBV7-9 to TRBJ2-3; 9 bases line up with TRBD1. CDR1 is SEHNR and CDR2 is FQNEAQ in the germline V gene (reference sequence). V shed 5 bases and J 4 bases; nucleotides not matched to a gene: 7. The length of the CDR3 is 15 residues. In DNA, the CDR3 is TGTGCCAGCAGCCCCCGGACAGGGGTCCCAGATACGCAGTATTTT. The encoded protein is CASSPRTGVPDTQYF. Combining the CDR3 with reference TRBV7-9 and TRBJ2-3 gives the whole variable domain DTGVSQNPRHKITKRGQNVTFRCDPISEHNRLYWYRQTLGQGPEFLTYFQNEAQLEKSRLLSDRFSAERPKGSFSTLEIQRTEQGDSAMYLCASSPRTGVPDTQYFGPGTRLTVL.

This clonotype has just a few counts. The gene calls are TRBV6-2 or TRBV6-3 and TRBJ1-1, with D possibly matching TRBD1 (6 bases). CDR3 size: 14 residues. Germline loops: CDR1 MNHEY, CDR2 SVGEGT. V lost 5 bases and J 1 base, leaving 11 bases between the germline ends. CDR3 sequence: CASSLPGQNTEAFF. Here the CDR3 DNA reads TGTGCCAGCAGTCTTCCGGGACAGAACACTGAAGCTTTCTTT.